The 27 T cell receptor beta chains presented below share a single source sample, sequenced in a study of T cell clonality in common variable immunodeficiency. Sequencing was performed with immunoSEQ multiplex PCR; in TCRdb, only in-frame clones are kept and a portion is missing. This sample shows around 60,000 clones and no singletons; roughly 1.5% rests with the ten largest. Sequencing was carried out using peripheral blood mononuclear cells. These receptors were taken from a person aged 18 to 70 in good health.

This clone was observed many times. Here the CDR3 reads CSAKYGGGAGTQYF. The DNA read from the CDR3 is TGCAGTGCTAAATACGGCGGGGGGGCTGGTACG. The J gene is TRBJ2-3, the V gene TRBV20-1, with 9 bases matching TRBD2. The read stops 3 residues short of the end of the CDR3; the missing end is completed from the germline J gene. The CDR3 length is 14 residues. Germline trimming cut 4 bases from V and 8 bases from J; bases unmatched to any gene: 10. Germline V gene sequence: CDR1 DFQATT, CDR2 SNEGSKA (reference sequence).

In this sample, this clone turned up many times. The read gets to within 3 residues of the CDR3 end, and the germline J gene fills in the rest. The gene calls are TRBV7-8 and TRBJ2-2; 8 bases line up with TRBD2. Germline lookup yields CDR1 SGHVS and CDR2 FQNEAQ. The V segment lost 8 bases and the J segment 5 bases; nucleotides outside the gene matches: 10. The CDR3 loop spans 15 amino acids. The part of the CDR3 DNA that was read is TGTGCCAGCCTCCAGGCGGGAGGAGGGACCGGGGAG. Translating gives CASLQAGGGTGE. The entire CDR3 protein is CASLQAGGGTGELFF.

This clone was counted ten times or more. The read falls 3 residues short of the CDR3 end, and the missing part is taken from the germline J gene. V and J are TRBV18 and TRBJ2-1, with D hard to call. Germline values: CDR1 KGHSH, CDR2 LQKENI. This CDR3 contains 12 residues. The V and J ends lost 3 bases and 5 bases respectively, with 5 bases between them. Partial CDR3 DNA: TGTGCCAGCTCACCCGCAGACAATGAG. Residues: CASSPADNE. The entire CDR3 protein reads CASSPADNEQFF.

This clone showed up many times. The observed sequence ends 3 residues before the CDR3 terminus, with the missing tail filled in from the germline J gene. V gene TRBV5-8 combines with J gene TRBJ2-3; 9 bases are a match to TRBD1. CDR3 length: 15 amino acids. The J segment lost 4 bases and the V segment lost 5 bases, leaving 8 bases of the junction unmatched. CDR1 and CDR2 from the germline V gene are SGHTS and YDEGEE. CDR3 DNA (partial): TGTGCCAGCAGACCTACAGGGGGCTGGGCAGATACG. Translated, it gives CASRPTGGWADT. The full CDR3 reads CASRPTGGWADTQYF.

This clone appeared many times. The read comes to an end 3 residues before the CDR3 does, leaving the germline J gene to fill in the end. The gene calls are TRBV10-1 and TRBJ2-1, with 11 bases that match TRBD2. The CDR3 spans 15 residues. In germline, CDR1 is WNHNN, CDR2 SYGVQD (reference sequence). J was trimmed by 7 bases and V by 5 bases; bases with no gene match: 7. CDR3 bases read: TGCGCCAGCAGTTCCCTAGCGGGAGGCAGGAATGAG. Translation gives CASSSLAGGRNE. The full CDR3 protein is CASSSLAGGRNEQFF.

Ten or more counts support this clone. The read gets to within 3 residues of the CDR3 end, and the germline J gene fills in the rest. The chain is built from TRBV14 and TRBJ1-3, with a possible D match to TRBD1 (5 bases). The CDR3 extends over 13 amino acids. The V and J ends lost 4 bases and 4 bases respectively, with 8 bases between them. Germline-derived CDR1 and CDR2 are SGHDN and FVKESK. Partial CDR3 DNA: TGTGCCAGCAGCCCGAACAGGGGAAACACC. Translating it yields CASSPNRGNT. The full CDR3 protein reads CASSPNRGNTIYF.

This clone was recorded at least ten times. With the read ending 3 residues before the CDR3 end, the germline J gene is used to fill in that end. The chain combines TRBV7-2 with TRBJ1-5, with TRBD1 matching 7 bases. The germline CDR1 and CDR2 sequences are SGHTA and FQGNSA. The CDR3 extends over 15 amino acids. Germline trimming cut 4 bases from V and 1 base from J; bases unmatched to any gene: 4. The sequenced CDR3 bases are TGTGCCAGCAGCTACACAGGGGCCAGCAATCAGCCC. Amino acids: CASSYTGASNQP. The full CDR3 protein reads CASSYTGASNQPQHF.

This clone was counted at least ten times. The read stops 3 residues short of the end of the CDR3; the missing end is completed from the germline J gene. This chain links TRBV7-8 with TRBJ2-1, with D perhaps matching TRBD2 (5 bases). There are 14 residues in the CDR3. V was pared by 1 base and J by 8 bases, with 12 bases between. Germline-derived CDR1 and CDR2 are SGHVS and FQNEAQ. The CDR3 loop reads CASSLGGISDEQFF. The DNA read from the CDR3 is TGTGCCAGCAGCTTAGGAGGAATTAGCGATGAG.

This clone has ten or more counts. The read finishes 3 residues shy of the CDR3 end, and the germline J gene is used to complete it. This sequence joins TRBV18 and TRBJ2-3; D might be TRBD1 (6 bases). CDR1 and CDR2 (germline): KGHSH, LQKENI. Deletions cut 3 bases from V and 5 bases from J, with 12 bases between. The CDR3 contains 14 residues. CDR3 region: CASSPDRFGDTQYF. Partial CDR3 DNA: TGTGCCAGCTCACCTGACAGGTTCGGAGATACG.

This clone was counted a few times. The same CDR3 can be traced to other DNA sequences in this sample. The CDR3 DNA, read in part, is TGTGCCAGCTCCCCCCCTTTCGGTAGCGCGAGCTCCTACAATGAG. As protein: CASSPPFGSASSYNE. The whole CDR3 reads CASSPPFGSASSYNEQFF. This rearrangement joins TRBV18 to TRBJ2-1, with D perhaps TRBD2 (5 bases). The observed sequence ends 3 residues before the CDR3 terminus, with the missing tail filled in from the germline J gene. The germline V and J ends were trimmed by 6 bases and 0 bases, with 21 bases remaining between them. Germline V gene lookup returns CDR1 KGHSH and CDR2 LQKENI. This CDR3 is 18 amino acids long.

This clone was recorded at least ten times. The read terminates 3 residues before the CDR3 end, so the remaining end is supplied by the germline J gene. The rearrangement uses TRBV6-1 and TRBJ1-1; D may be TRBD1 (5 bases). This CDR3 is 18 amino acids long. Deletions cut 2 bases from V and 4 bases from J, with 23 bases between. Germline V gives CDR1 MNHNS, CDR2 SASEGT. The CDR3 sequence is CASSESSAFAGFGTEAFF. Incomplete CDR3 DNA: TGTGCCAGCAGTGAAAGTTCGGCTTTTGCAGGGTTCGGCACTGAA.

The sample holds many counts of this clone. The observed sequence ends 3 residues before the CDR3 terminus, with the missing tail filled in from the germline J gene. The chain recombines TRBV7-6 with TRBJ2-1, with D possibly TRBD1 on 9 matching bases. From germline, CDR1 is SGHVS and CDR2 FNYEAQ. Trimming took 7 bases from V and 6 from J, leaving 25 bases between them. The CDR3 loop spans 17 amino acids. Incomplete CDR3 DNA: TGTGCCAGCACCAACCGGGAGGGACAGGGTATGATCAATGAG. It codes for CASTNREGQGMINE. The CDR3 in full is CASTNREGQGMINEQFF.

This clone was found a few times. Coverage ceases 3 residues before the CDR3 finishes, and the germline J gene fills in the end. The chain uses TRBV2 and TRBJ1-1; D call uncertain. Trimming cost V 2 bases and J 5 bases, with 6 bases left between them. The CDR3 covers 12 residues. CDR1 is SNHLY and CDR2 is FYNNEI in the germline V gene. The CDR3 bases that were read are TGTGCCAGCAGTGAATTTACAACTGAA. Translated: CASSEFTTE. In full, the CDR3 reads CASSEFTTEAFF.

Many counts were recorded for this clone. The CDR3 is cut off 3 residues early in the read; its end comes from the germline J gene. The chain joins TRBV28 to TRBJ2-4; 9 bases match TRBD1. The CDR3 has 14 residues. The ends lost 7 bases at V and 8 bases at J; junction bases unmatched: 9. Germline V gene data show CDR1 as MDHEN and CDR2 as SYDVKM. The CDR3 DNA, read in part, is TGTGCCAGCACTTCCACAGGGGGCTTGTACATT. It yields the protein CASTSTGGLYI. In full, the CDR3 is CASTSTGGLYIQYF. The whole variable domain, filled in from reference TRBV28 and TRBJ2-4, reads DVKVTQSSRYLVKRTGEKVFLECVQDMDHENMFWYRQDPGLGLRLIYFSYDVKMKEKGDIPEGYSVSREKKERFSLILESASTNQTSMYLCASTSTGGLYIQYFGAGTRLSVL.

This clone was picked up many times. The read comes to an end 3 residues before the CDR3 does, leaving the germline J gene to fill in the end. This chain joins TRBV5-4 and TRBJ1-2; 7 bases are a match to TRBD1. Per germline, CDR1 SGHNT and CDR2 YYREEE (reference sequence). The CDR3 is made up of 12 amino acids. V lost 4 bases, J lost 5 bases, and 2 bases stayed unmatched. CDR3 bases read: TGTGCCAGCAGCCCGACAGGGTATGGC. It specifies CASSPTGYG. The whole CDR3 sequence is CASSPTGYGYTF.

This clone was counted at least ten times. Read coverage stops 3 residues before the CDR3 terminus; the germline J gene supplies the remainder. V is TRBV5-4 and J is TRBJ2-4, with 12 bases fitting TRBD2. The CDR3 consists of 16 residues. Germline lookup yields CDR1 SGHNT and CDR2 YYREEE (reference sequence). Unmatched junction bases numbered 5, after V lost 3 bases and J lost 4 bases. The part of the CDR3 DNA that was read is TGTGCCAGCAGCTCACTAGCGGGAGGACGAAAAAACATT. It translates to CASSSLAGGRKNI. The whole CDR3 reads CASSSLAGGRKNIQYF.

This clone has a count of ten or more. The read gets to within 3 residues of the CDR3 end, and the germline J gene fills in the rest. The gene calls are TRBV20-1 and TRBJ2-7, with TRBD2 as a possible D gene (6 bases). CDR1 is DFQATT, CDR2 SNEGSKA, per germline (reference sequence). V was shortened by 6 bases and J by 2 bases, with 17 bases between the two germline ends. The CDR3 loop spans 14 amino acids. CDR3 loop: CSATNRDSTYEQYF. The CDR3 DNA, read in part, is TGCAGTGCAACCAACCGGGACTCCACCTACGAG.

In this sample, this clone turned up many times. The CDR3 end falls 3 residues outside the read, so it is completed with the germline J gene. The chain uses TRBV6-1 and TRBJ2-3; TRBD2 matches at 11 bases. V lost 1 base to trimming and J lost 2 bases; unmatched junction nucleotides: 5. CDR3 length: 17 amino acids. From germline, CDR1 is MNHNS and CDR2 SASEGT. The CDR3 protein is CASSEGVLAGVTDTQYF. The sequenced CDR3 bases are TGTGCCAGCAGTGAAGGGGTACTAGCGGGGGTCACAGATACG.

This clone has at least ten counts. The CDR3 is cut off 3 residues early in the read; its end comes from the germline J gene. The genes are TRBV10-3 and TRBJ2-1; 9 nucleotides agree with TRBD2. Per germline, CDR1 ENHRY and CDR2 SYGVKD. The CDR3 has 17 amino acids. V shed 6 bases, J shed 8 bases, and the junction held 17 bases outside the gene matches. The CDR3: CAISAFDLAGVIDEQFF. The CDR3 bases that were read are TGTGCCATCAGCGCCTTTGATTTAGCGGGAGTCATCGATGAG.

This clone was picked up many times. The DNA ends 3 residues before the CDR3 does, and the rest of the CDR3 is filled in from the germline J gene. The V gene is TRBV28, the J gene TRBJ1-2; 9 nucleotides match TRBD1. This CDR3 region has 14 residues. J was trimmed by 1 base and V by 4 bases; bases with no gene match: 1. Germline CDR1 reads MDHEN; CDR2 reads SYDVKM. The DNA read from the CDR3 is TGTGCCAGCAGTTCGGGACAGGGTAACTATGGC. Translated, it gives CASSSGQGNYG. The full CDR3 is CASSSGQGNYGYTF.

This clone appeared many times. Sequencing ends 3 residues short of the CDR3 end; the germline J gene provides the rest. This sequence joins TRBV20-1 and TRBJ2-1; no reliable D call. The CDR3 sequence is 13 residues long. Trimming pared 2 bases from V and 7 bases from J, leaving 12 bases between. Germline V lookup: CDR1 DFQATT, CDR2 SNEGSKA (reference sequence). CDR3 amino acids: CSARWAVGNEQFF. The DNA read from the CDR3 is TGCAGTGCTAGATGGGCAGTAGGGAATGAG.

This clone has ten or more counts. Its ends do not fully match the called genes, so a read error is possible. The CDR3 end is not reached by the read, which stops 3 residues before it; the germline J gene fills it in. This chain joins TRBV7-7 and TRBJ2-5; 7 nucleotides agree with TRBD2. CDR3 size: 15 residues. Germline CDR1 and CDR2: SSHAT and FNYEAQ (reference sequence). CDR3 amino acids: CASSLGAGTKETQYF. The sequenced CDR3 bases are TGTGCTAGCAGCTTAGGAGCGGGAACTAAAGAGACC.

This clone was recorded many times. The DNA ends 3 residues before the CDR3 does, and the rest of the CDR3 is filled in from the germline J gene. The J gene is TRBJ1-1, the V gene TRBV5-1; D might be TRBD1 (6 bases). Looked up from germline, CDR1 is SGHRS and CDR2 is YFSETQ. V dropped 4 bases and J dropped 3 bases, with 10 bases sitting between them. The CDR3 is 13 amino acids. CDR3 DNA (partial): TGCGCCAGCAGCCCACGGACAGACACTGAA. Protein: CASSPRTDTE. The whole CDR3 sequence reads CASSPRTDTEAFF.

This clone has ten or more counts. From the germline J gene comes the end of the CDR3, since the read stops 3 residues before it. V gene TRBV14 combines with J gene TRBJ2-1; D gene uncertain. The CDR3 length is 15 residues. The germline V gene has CDR1 SGHDN and CDR2 FVKESK. V lost 10 bases to trimming and J lost 6 bases, with 22 bases between them. The DNA read from the CDR3 is TGTGCCACAACCCCCCCAGTCGTCCCGGGCAATGAG. It codes for CATTPPVVPGNE. From start to end, the CDR3 is CATTPPVVPGNEQFF. The entire variable domain, with the rest obtained from reference TRBV14 and TRBJ2-1, is as follows: EAGVTQFPSHSVIEKGQTVTLRCDPISGHDNLYWYRRVMGKEIKFLLHFVKESKQDESGMPNNRFLAERTGGTYSTLKVQPAELEDSGVYFCATTPPVVPGNEQFFGPGTRLTVL.

This clone was counted many times. The DNA ends 3 residues before the CDR3 does, and the rest of the CDR3 is filled in from the germline J gene. The chain couples TRBV29-1 to TRBJ2-1; tentative D call: TRBD1 (6 bases). The CDR3 spans 14 residues. The V end lost 4 bases, the J end lost 7 bases, and 17 bases lay between the germline ends. Germline V gene lookup returns CDR1 SQVTM and CDR2 ANQGSEA. CDR3 sequence: CSVVPQDRTNEQFF. Incomplete CDR3 DNA: TGCAGCGTTGTTCCGCAGGACAGAACGAATGAG.

There are many counts of this clone. Sequencing ends 3 residues short of the CDR3 end; the germline J gene provides the rest. This chain links TRBV30 with TRBJ2-5; D not certain. CDR1 GTSNPN and CDR2 SVGIG come from the germline V gene (reference sequence). V dropped 2 bases and J dropped 1 base, with 11 bases sitting between them. The CDR3 contains 14 residues. The sequenced CDR3 bases are TGTGCCTGGAGTTTCGGGTTGGTCCAAGAGACC. This encodes CAWSFGLVQET. The whole CDR3 protein reads CAWSFGLVQETQYF.

This clone came up many times. The read finishes 3 residues shy of the CDR3 end, and the germline J gene is used to complete it. The rearrangement uses TRBV28 and TRBJ2-1; D ambiguous. V lost 6 bases to trimming and J lost 8 bases, with 14 bases between them. The CDR3 loop spans 13 amino acids. Looked up from germline, CDR1 is MDHEN and CDR2 is SYDVKM. CDR3: CASSLPTWDEQFF. CDR3 bases read: TGTGCCAGCAGCCTACCGACTTGGGATGAG.